Listed here are 3 T cell receptor beta chains from one sample, sequenced in a study of Siglec-9 on CD8 T cells in melanoma. The protocol was immunoSEQ multiplex PCR, while the TCRdb copy is restricted to in-frame clones and leaves out a portion. Of about 30,000 clones listed, 80% were seen once; the top ten hold 5.8%. Input material: Siglec-9- CD8+ T cells sorted from blood. Receptors originate from a human donor in good health.

The rearrangement links TRBV9 to TRBJ2-1, with D perhaps given as TRBD1 or TRBD2 (6 bases each). Trimming stripped 3 bases from V and 2 bases from J, with 15 bases between. Germline V lookup: CDR1 SGDLS, CDR2 YYNGEE. The CDR3 loop spans 16 amino acids. CDR3 amino acids: CASSAGGGPPYNEQFF. CDR3 bases: TGTGCCAGCAGCGCCGGAGGGGGGCCCCCCTACAATGAGCAGTTCTTC. The variable domain in full, with the rest retrieved from reference TRBV9 and TRBJ2-1, is DSGVTQTPKHLITATGQRVTLRCSPRSGDLSVYWYQQSLDQGLQFLIQYYNGEERAKGNILERFSAQQFPDLHSELNLSSLELGDSALYFCASSAGGGPPYNEQFFGPGTRLTVL.

The chain carries TRBV6-1 and TRBJ1-1, with 7 bases aligning to TRBD1. This CDR3 contains 13 residues. V lost 4 bases and J lost 3; bases outside the gene matches: 2. The germline gives CDR1 MNHNS, CDR2 SASEGT. CDR3 in amino acids: CASSGGQYTEAFF. The DNA of the CDR3 is TGTGCCAGCAGTGGGGGACAGTACACTGAAGCTTTCTTT.

The J gene is TRBJ2-5, the V gene TRBV11-2; D might be TRBD1 or TRBD2, each matching 5 bases. The V gene's germline CDR1 is SGHAT and CDR2 FQNNGV. CDR3 length: 18 residues. Deletions cut 6 bases from V and 0 bases from J, with 23 bases between. The CDR3: CASSTYPNAGADQETQYF. CDR3 DNA: TGTGCCAGCAGTACCTACCCTAACGCCGGGGCCGACCAAGAGACCCAGTACTTC. The variable domain in full, with the rest retrieved from reference TRBV11-2 and TRBJ2-5, is EAGVAQSPRYKIIEKRQSVAFWCNPISGHATLYWYQQILGQGPKLLIQFQNNGVVDDSQLPKDRFSAERLKGVDSTLKIQPAKLEDSAVYLCASSTYPNAGADQETQYFGPGTRLLVL.